Listed below are T cell receptor beta chains from one sample, sequenced in a study of cytomegalovirus exposure and HLA in healthy donors. Produced via immunoSEQ multiplex PCR; TCRdb's table is partial and in-frame only. The data show 110,000 or so clones, under 80% seen once. Material for sequencing was PBMCs. Receptors originate from a woman between 35 and 50 years old in good health and CMV-seropositive. The CDR3 runs from the conserved cysteine through the conserved F or W. D genes are given only for firm matches. Clone size, where shown, is once, few, many, or a class for clones that have expanded.

-	TRBV6-1	TRBJ1-4	-	TGTGCCAGCAGCGACTCCGGGACACTTAATGAAAAACTGTTTTTT	CASSDSGTLNEKLFF
-	TRBV7-9	TRBJ1-1	-	TGTGCCAGCACCTCCGGGGGGAGAACTGAAGCTTTCTTT	CASTSGGRTEAFF
-	TRBV28	TRBJ2-7	TRBD1	TGTGCCAGCAGCGAACCGGGACAGAAATCCTACGAGCAGTACTTC	CASSEPGQKSYEQYF
-	TRBV6-5	TRBJ2-1	TRBD2	TGTGCCAGCAGTTACTCACTAGCGGGATTATACAATGAGCAGTTCTTC	CASSYSLAGLYNEQFF
-	TRBV7-2	TRBJ1-2	-	TGTGCCAGCAGCTTAGCGCCCGGTGGGGAGGGAGGAATGCGCTACACCTTC	CASSLAPGGEGGMRYTF
few	TRBV11-2	TRBJ2-3	TRBD2	TGTGCCAGCAGCACGCGATCGGGGGGGTCCCCAGATACGCAGTATTTT	CASSTRSGGSPDTQYF
-	TRBV2	TRBJ1-1	TRBD1	TGTGCCAGCAGTGGACAGGGATGGGTGAACACTGAAGCTTTCTTT	CASSGQGWVNTEAFF
-	TRBV6-1	TRBJ2-7	-	TGTGCCAGCAGTGTTCCCGGGAGAGGGCTTGACTACGAGCAGTACTTC	CASSVPGRGLDYEQYF
-	TRBV18	TRBJ2-7	TRBD1	TGTGCCAGCTCACCGATTAATCCGTGGGACAGGGGGCACGAGCAGTACTTC	CASSPINPWDRGHEQYF
few	TRBV27	TRBJ1-1	-	-	CASSSSTVDTEAFF
-	TRBV7-9	TRBJ2-7	-	TGTGCCAGCAGCTTAAGCCTTTACGAGCAGTACTTC	CASSLSLYEQYF
-	TRBV5-3	TRBJ1-5	TRBD1	TGTGCCAGAAGCGAGGACAGGGCAAATCAGCCCCAGCATTTT	CARSEDRANQPQHF
-	TRBV6-6	TRBJ1-4	TRBD1	TGTGCCAGCACCTTCCGCCCAGCAGGGGGATCGGAAAAACTGTTTTTT	CASTFRPAGGSEKLFF
few	TRBV7-8	TRBJ2-5	TRBD2	TGTGCCAGCAGCTCCTCAGGACTAGCGATTCTAAAAGAGACCCAGTACTTC	CASSSSGLAILKETQYF
once	TRBV11-3	TRBJ2-7	TRBD2	TGTGCCAGCAGCGGAATCGGCGGGAGCTCCTACGAGCAGTACTTC	CASSGIGGSSYEQYF
-	TRBV5-4	TRBJ2-1	TRBD2	TGTGCCAGCAGCGTAGCGGGAGGGCGCGACAATGAGCAGTTCTTC	CASSVAGGRDNEQFF
-	TRBV27	TRBJ2-1	-	TGTGCCAGCAGTTTAAGCCTCAACAATGAGCAGTTCTTC	CASSLSLNNEQFF